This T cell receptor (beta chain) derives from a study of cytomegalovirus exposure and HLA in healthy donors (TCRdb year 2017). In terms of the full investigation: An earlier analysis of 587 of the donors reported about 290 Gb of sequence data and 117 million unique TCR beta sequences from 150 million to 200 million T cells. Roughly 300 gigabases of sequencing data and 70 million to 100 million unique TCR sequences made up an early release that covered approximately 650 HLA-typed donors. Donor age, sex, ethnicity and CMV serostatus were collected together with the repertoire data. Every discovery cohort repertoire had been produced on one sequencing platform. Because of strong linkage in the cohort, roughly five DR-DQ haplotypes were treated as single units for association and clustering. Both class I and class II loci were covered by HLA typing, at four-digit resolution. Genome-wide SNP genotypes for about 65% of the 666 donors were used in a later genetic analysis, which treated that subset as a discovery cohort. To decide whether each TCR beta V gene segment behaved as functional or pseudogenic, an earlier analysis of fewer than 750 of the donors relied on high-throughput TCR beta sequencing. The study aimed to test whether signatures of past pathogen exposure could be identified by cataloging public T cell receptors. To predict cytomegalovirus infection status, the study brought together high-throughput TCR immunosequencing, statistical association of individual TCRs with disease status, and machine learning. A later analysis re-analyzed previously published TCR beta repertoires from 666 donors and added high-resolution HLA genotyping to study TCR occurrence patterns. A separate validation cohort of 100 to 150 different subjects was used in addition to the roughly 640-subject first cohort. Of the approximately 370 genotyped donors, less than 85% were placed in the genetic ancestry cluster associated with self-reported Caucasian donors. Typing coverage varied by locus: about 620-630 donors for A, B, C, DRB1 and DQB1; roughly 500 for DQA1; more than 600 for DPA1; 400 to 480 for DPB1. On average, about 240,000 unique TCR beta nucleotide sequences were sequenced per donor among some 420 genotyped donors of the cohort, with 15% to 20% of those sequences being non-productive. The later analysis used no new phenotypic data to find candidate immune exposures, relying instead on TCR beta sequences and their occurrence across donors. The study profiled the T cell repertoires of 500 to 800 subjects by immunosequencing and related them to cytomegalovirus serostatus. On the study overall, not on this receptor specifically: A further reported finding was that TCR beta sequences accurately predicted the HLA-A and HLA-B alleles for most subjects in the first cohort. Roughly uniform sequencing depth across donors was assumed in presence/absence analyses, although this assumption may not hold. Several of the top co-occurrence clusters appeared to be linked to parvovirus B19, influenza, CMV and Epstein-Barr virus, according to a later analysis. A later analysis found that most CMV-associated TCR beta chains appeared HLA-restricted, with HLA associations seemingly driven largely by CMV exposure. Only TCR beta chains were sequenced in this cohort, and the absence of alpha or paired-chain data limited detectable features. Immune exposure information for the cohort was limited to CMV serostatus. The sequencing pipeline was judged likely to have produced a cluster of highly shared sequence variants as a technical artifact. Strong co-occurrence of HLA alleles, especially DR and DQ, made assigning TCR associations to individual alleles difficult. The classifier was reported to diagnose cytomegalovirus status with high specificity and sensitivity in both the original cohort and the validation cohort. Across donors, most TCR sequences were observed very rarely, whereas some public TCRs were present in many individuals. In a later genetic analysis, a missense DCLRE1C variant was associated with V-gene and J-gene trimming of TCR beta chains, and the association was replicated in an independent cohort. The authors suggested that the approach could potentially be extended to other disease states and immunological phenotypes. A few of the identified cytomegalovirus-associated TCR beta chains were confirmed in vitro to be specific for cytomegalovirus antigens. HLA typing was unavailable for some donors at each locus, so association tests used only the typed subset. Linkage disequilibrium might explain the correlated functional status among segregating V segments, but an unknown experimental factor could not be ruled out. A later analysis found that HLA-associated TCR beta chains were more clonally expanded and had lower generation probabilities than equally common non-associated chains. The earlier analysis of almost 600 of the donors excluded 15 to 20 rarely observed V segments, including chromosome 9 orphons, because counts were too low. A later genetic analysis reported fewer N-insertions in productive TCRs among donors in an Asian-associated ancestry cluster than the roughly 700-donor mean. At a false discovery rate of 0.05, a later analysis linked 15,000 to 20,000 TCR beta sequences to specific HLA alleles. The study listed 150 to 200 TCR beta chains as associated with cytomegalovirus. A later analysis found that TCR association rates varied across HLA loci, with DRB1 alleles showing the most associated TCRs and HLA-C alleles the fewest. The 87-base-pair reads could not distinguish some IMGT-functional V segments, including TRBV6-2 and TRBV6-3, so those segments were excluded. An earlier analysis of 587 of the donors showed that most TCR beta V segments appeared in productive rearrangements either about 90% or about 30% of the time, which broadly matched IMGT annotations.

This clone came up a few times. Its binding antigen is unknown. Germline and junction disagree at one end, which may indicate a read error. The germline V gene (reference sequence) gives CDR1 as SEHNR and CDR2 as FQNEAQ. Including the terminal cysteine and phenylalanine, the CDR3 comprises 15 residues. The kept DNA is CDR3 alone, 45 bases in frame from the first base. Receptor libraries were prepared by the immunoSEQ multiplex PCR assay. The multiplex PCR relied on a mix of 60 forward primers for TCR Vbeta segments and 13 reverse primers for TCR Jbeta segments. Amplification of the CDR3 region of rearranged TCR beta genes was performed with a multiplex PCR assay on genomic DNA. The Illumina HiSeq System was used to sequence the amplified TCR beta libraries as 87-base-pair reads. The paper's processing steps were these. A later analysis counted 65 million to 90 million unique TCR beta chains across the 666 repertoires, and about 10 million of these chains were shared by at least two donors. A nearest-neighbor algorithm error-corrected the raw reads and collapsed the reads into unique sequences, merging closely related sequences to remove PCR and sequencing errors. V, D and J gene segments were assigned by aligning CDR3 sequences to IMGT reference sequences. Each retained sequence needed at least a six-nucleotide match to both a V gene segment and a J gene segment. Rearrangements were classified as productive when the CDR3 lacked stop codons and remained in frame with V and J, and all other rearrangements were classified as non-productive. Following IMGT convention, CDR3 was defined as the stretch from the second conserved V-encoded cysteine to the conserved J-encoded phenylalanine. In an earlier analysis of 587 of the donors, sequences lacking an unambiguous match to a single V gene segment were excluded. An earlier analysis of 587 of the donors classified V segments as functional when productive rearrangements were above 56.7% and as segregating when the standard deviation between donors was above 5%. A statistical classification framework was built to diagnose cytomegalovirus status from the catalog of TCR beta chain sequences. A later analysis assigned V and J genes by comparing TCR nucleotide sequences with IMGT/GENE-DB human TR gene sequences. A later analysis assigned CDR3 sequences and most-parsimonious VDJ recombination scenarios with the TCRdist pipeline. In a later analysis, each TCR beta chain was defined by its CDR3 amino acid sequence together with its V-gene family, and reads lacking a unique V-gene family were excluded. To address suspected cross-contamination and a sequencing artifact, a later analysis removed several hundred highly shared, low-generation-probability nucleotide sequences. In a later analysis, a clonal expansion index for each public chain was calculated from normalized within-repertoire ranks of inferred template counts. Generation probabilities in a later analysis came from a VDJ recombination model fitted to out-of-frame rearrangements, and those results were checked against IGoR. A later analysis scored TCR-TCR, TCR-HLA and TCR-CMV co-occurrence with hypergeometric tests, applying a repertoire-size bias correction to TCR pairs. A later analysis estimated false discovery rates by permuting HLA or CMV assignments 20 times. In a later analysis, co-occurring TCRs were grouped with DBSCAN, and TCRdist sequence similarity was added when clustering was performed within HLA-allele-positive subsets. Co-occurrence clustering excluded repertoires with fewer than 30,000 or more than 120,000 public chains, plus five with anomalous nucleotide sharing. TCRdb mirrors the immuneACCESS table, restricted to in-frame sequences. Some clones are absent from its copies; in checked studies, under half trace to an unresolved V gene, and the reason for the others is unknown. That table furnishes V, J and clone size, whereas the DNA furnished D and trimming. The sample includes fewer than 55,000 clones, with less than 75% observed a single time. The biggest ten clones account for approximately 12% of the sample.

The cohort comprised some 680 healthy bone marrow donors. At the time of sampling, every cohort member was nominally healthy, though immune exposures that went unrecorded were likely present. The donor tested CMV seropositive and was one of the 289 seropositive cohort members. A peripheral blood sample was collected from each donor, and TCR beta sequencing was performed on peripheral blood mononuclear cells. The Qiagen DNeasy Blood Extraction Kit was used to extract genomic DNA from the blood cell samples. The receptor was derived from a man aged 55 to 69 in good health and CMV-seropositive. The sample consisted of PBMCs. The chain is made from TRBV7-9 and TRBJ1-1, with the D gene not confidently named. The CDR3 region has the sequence CSSSLLSPRNTEAFF. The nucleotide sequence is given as TGTTCCAGCAGCTTACTCTCCCCCCGGAACACTGAAGCTTTCTTT.